This entry concerns a single T cell receptor (beta chain). Its antigen target is currently unknown. No base qualities exist here, and no much larger clone lies one base off it. Donors formed part of the validation cohort, which comprised some 120 subjects and was distinct from the first cohort of over 500 subjects. Libraries were built with the immunoSEQ multiplex PCR assay. The original pipeline was this. A statistical classification framework was developed to diagnose cytomegalovirus status using the catalog of TCR beta chain sequences. TCRdb re-hosts the immuneACCESS table, in-frame sequences only. Its copies lack some clones; in the studies checked, an unresolved V gene accounts for under half of them, and the cause for the rest is not known. V and J calls and clone size are as listed in that table; D and trimming were resolved from the DNA. In this sample the table shows fewer than 90,000 clones, approximately 84% of which occur a single time. The ten largest clones add up to about an eighth of the sample.

The data are from a study of cytomegalovirus exposure and HLA in healthy donors (dated by TCRdb to about 2017). For context, the study as a whole: A later analysis indicated that the 130 or so validation repertoires were generated on the platform also employed for the roughly 720 repertoires of the first cohort. The study aimed to test whether signatures of past pathogen exposure could be identified by cataloging public T cell receptors. A separate validation cohort of roughly 110 different subjects was used in addition to the 666-subject first cohort. High-throughput TCR immunosequencing, statistical association of individual TCRs with disease status, and machine learning were combined to predict cytomegalovirus infection status. Results the study describes overall, beyond this receptor: A few of the identified cytomegalovirus-associated TCR beta chains were confirmed in vitro to be specific for cytomegalovirus antigens. The study gave a list of about 160 TCR beta chains associated with cytomegalovirus. In a later analysis, TCRs clustered in the first cohort were found to also tend to co-occur in the roughly 130 validation repertoires, with approximately 95% of cluster scores above 0. The classifier was reported to diagnose cytomegalovirus status with high specificity and sensitivity in both the original and validation cohorts. While some public TCRs were present in many individuals, most TCR sequences turned up only very rarely across donors. All 120 or so repertoires were used to score co-occurrence in the validation cohort in a later analysis, because that analysis had no HLA typing for the cohort. The authors suggested that the approach could potentially be extended to other disease states and immunological phenotypes.

CDR1 and CDR2 (MRHNA, SNTAGT) derive from the germline V gene. The CDR3 starts with the cysteine, ends with the phenylalanine, and has 14 residues. Only the CDR3 portion is preserved as DNA: 42 bases, with reading frame beginning at the first base. V and J are truncated by 2 bases and 0 bases respectively, leaving an intervening sequence of 7 bases. The TCR sequence derives from a woman aged 18-29 years in good health and CMV-seropositive. Recombination joined TRBV6-4 with TRBJ1-2, and possibly TRBD1, on 5 matching bases. Sequencing was performed on PBMCs. The DNA sequence is TGTGCCAGCAGTGACCCGGACACTAACTATGGCTACACCTTC. This translates into CASSDPDTNYGYTF.